This T cell receptor (beta chain) was documented in a study of tumor and adjacent non-tumor tissue in lung cancer (dated by TCRdb to 2017 to 2018). At the level of the whole study: The cohort included more than nine adenocarcinoma, a couple of squamous cell carcinoma and 1 small cell lung cancer patients. Among the 15 or so patients, ages ranged from about 31 to 76 years, some ten were men and 5 were women, and disease was TNM stage I to III. Sequencing produced fewer than 150,000,000 productive TCRbeta reads in total, an average of approximately 4 million reads per sample. The study compared bulk TCRbeta repertoires between lung tumor tissue and matched distant non-tumor lung tissue from fewer than 18 lung cancer patients. TCRbeta CDR3 sequencing was performed on roughly 27 paired specimens, with one tumor sample and one normal lung sample collected per patient. Overall study results and their limits: Peripheral blood was not sequenced, so blood TCRbeta repertoires in these lung cancer patients were not examined. The cohort had only around 15 patients, and the authors noted that larger samples and more detailed clinical data are needed. Neither the sequencing platform nor unique molecular identifiers are named or mentioned anywhere in the methods. Significantly higher TCR diversity was found in younger patients, and higher tumor TCR diversity was associated with shorter overall and disease-free survival. Tumor tissue showed significantly higher TCR diversity (inverse Simpson) than normal lung tissue, at about 400 vs 150 (P = 0.0075, Mann-Whitney U test). In normal lung, the top 100 clones accounted for a significantly larger cumulative share of the repertoire than in tumor tissue.

As for this clonotype: Its antigen remains unidentified. At one end the junction does not follow the germline gene, possibly because of a read error.

Libraries were prepared through multiplex PCR. The instrument given in TCRdb is Illumina HiSeq 2500. TCRbeta libraries were built by three rounds of nested PCR using primers (Table S4), following protocols modified from ARM-PCR. PCR products of 200-500 bp were gel-excised and purified with the QIAquick gel extraction kit before sequencing. Processing in the source paper ran as follows. Trimmomatic was used to clean the reads, FLASH was used to merge the reads into complete CDR3 sequences, and MiTCR was used to assign the reads to V(D)J germline segments. Clonal diversity was computed as the inverse Simpson's index with VDJtools. In-frame sequences lacking a premature stop codon were counted as productive reads. TCRdb reran the public reads through fastp at Q25 and MiXCR, keeping productive beta chains. Entries are consolidated by CDR3 protein sequence, retaining the most common genes and DNA. The V and J calls shown here were made by TCRdb, not taken from the authors' results. This sample lists 81,000 or so distinct CDR3 sequences; roughly 76% were detected once. The ten largest make up 13% of the sample.

Per the germline V gene, SQVTM is the CDR1 and ANQGSEA is the CDR2. Including the terminal cysteine and phenylalanine, the CDR3 comprises 14 residues. The kept DNA is CDR3 alone, 42 bases in frame from the first base. RNA was isolated from bulk unsorted tissue, and RNA quality was assessed with a NanoDrop ND-1000 and an Agilent 2100. The donors were newly diagnosed lung cancer patients admitted for thoracic surgery in China from August to November 2014 who had not received prior chemotherapy. Patients who had received previous radiotherapy or chemotherapy, or who had another concurrent cancer, were excluded from the study. Pieces of surgical tissue measuring roughly 1-2.2 cm3 were kept in RNAlater solution and held at -80 degrees C until needed.

The chain couples TRBV29-1 to TRBJ1-1; the D segment cannot be called with confidence. The receptor was isolated from a woman aged 50 to 65 with non-small cell lung cancer. The source material was lung tumor tissue. The CDR3 loop reads CTVGEGPMNTEAFF. The DNA sequence follows: TGCACCGTTGGAGAGGGTCCGATGAACACTGAAGCTTTCTTT.